This T cell receptor beta chain was found in a study of human T cells and chemical hapten exposure. Study-level information: Alopecia areata, totalis and universalis patients, mostly female, were included. Study-level points and caveats: Sensitization with DPC brought no change to TCRs above 1 in 1000 in frequency.

V was pared by 7 bases and J by 4 bases, with 19 bases of the junction left unmatched. The CDR3 length is 17 residues. The germline V gene encodes CDR1 DFQATT and CDR2 SNEGSKA (reference sequence). This clonotype was found a few times. The target antigen is unknown. A single record per CDR3 protein comes from TCRdb applying MiXCR to the RACE reads. The sample has 95,000 or so distinct CDR3 sequences, 11% seen once. The time point here: patch test 2, 6 weeks after DPC sensitization. Treatment specified: therapeutic diphenylcyclopropenone sensitization with weekly scalp DPC. Specimen: whole blood, collected in connection with sensitization to the hapten diphenylcyclopropenone (DPC). The sequence came from a woman in her forties with alopecia areata. Some clones in this sample may be carry-over from other donors' samples. The gene calls are TRBV20-1 and TRBJ1-5, with TRBD1 matching over 7 bases. The CDR3, as DNA: TGCAGTGTTAGCCTCAGGCAGGGGGATTTAGGGAATCAGCCCCAGCATTTT. This codes for CSVSLRQGDLGNQPQHF.